These 13 T cell receptor beta chains were all obtained from the same sample, sequenced in a study of identical twins. TCRdb re-called the 5' RACE reads with MiXCR, one entry per CDR3 protein. The top ten clones hold less than 15% of a sample with more than 600,000 distinct CDR3 sequences, roughly 18% of them seen once. A further study also used this sample, focusing on T cells expressing NK-cell markers.

Sequenced sample: PBMCs. Receptors were obtained from a woman aged 18-29 years in good health.

V and J are TRBV10-3 and TRBJ1-1; D not certain. The length of the CDR3 is 13 residues. The germline CDR1 and CDR2 sequences are ENHRY and SYGVKD. V shed 6 bases and J shed 0 bases, with 8 bases lying between them. The CDR3, as DNA: TGTGCCATCAGAGAGAGCATGAACACTGAAGCTTTCTTT. This encodes CAIRESMNTEAFF.

The chain combines TRBV7-2 with TRBJ2-5; D gene uncertain. The CDR3 totals 15 residues. Germline V CDR1 and CDR2: SGHTA, FQGNSA. V lost 5 bases and J 4 bases, leaving 17 bases between the germline ends. The CDR3 bases are TGTGCCAGCAGCCGAAACCCCCGACCCGGAGAGACCCAGTACTTC. Translation gives CASSRNPRPGETQYF.

In its sample, this clonotype was seen a few times. Written as DNA, the CDR3 is TGTGCCAGCAGCCCAAATAGGGGAGGGGATACGCAGTATTTT. Protein sequence: CASSPNRGGDTQYF. V and J are TRBV5-5 and TRBJ2-3, with 7 bases that match TRBD2. With 4 bases clipped from V and 6 bases from J, the junction kept 8 bases outside the gene matches. Germline V gene sequence: CDR1 SGHKS, CDR2 YYEKEE (reference sequence). This CDR3 region has 14 residues.

The gene calls are TRBV6-1 and TRBJ1-2; D not certain. With 7 bases removed from V and 3 bases from J, the gap between germline ends came to 18 bases. The CDR3 runs 15 residues. Germline V gene sequence: CDR1 MNHNS, CDR2 SASEGT. CDR3: CASTRSSATDYGYTF. The CDR3 nucleotides are TGTGCCAGCACCCGGTCGAGTGCAACTGACTATGGCTACACCTTC.

The chain combines TRBV20-1 with TRBJ2-7; D unresolved. The CDR3 totals 14 residues. Germline V gene data show CDR1 as DFQATT and CDR2 as SNEGSKA (reference sequence). Between the trimmed V and J ends, which lost 1 base and 1 base, there was a span of 11 bases. The CDR3 DNA reads TGCAGTGCTAGAGCTTTGCCGGTTTCCTACGAGCAGTACTTC. This translates into CSARALPVSYEQYF.

This clonotype was found many times. The chain couples TRBV12-3 or TRBV12-4 to TRBJ2-1; 12 nucleotides line up with TRBD2. V was clipped by 6 bases and J by 6 bases; unmatched bases: 6. This CDR3 spans 15 amino acids. CDR3 loop: CASRFRLAGANEQFF. CDR3 DNA sequence: TGTGCCAGCAGATTTAGACTAGCGGGAGCCAATGAGCAGTTCTTC.

This clonotype was seen a few times. This chain joins TRBV20-1 and TRBJ2-5, with 7 bases fitting TRBD1. V shed 3 bases, J shed 5 bases, and the junction held 6 bases outside the gene matches. Per germline, CDR1 DFQATT and CDR2 SNEGSKA (reference sequence). CDR3 length equals 13 residues. The chain's CDR3 is CSARVTGRETQYF. In DNA form, the CDR3 reads TGCAGTGCTAGGGTGACAGGGCGGGAGACCCAGTACTTC.

This clonotype was seen at least ten times. The chain carries TRBV12-3 or TRBV12-4 and TRBJ1-1; D not resolved. The CDR3 spans 13 residues. The V gene lost 4 bases and the J gene lost 4 bases, with 10 bases spanning the gap. CDR3 nucleotides: TGTGCCAGCAGTTCTTCTGGGAGCACTGAAGCTTTCTTT. Translated, it gives CASSSSGSTEAFF.

The chain links TRBV10-3 to TRBJ2-1; D gene unclear. CDR3 length equals 11 residues. V lost 0 bases, J lost 10 bases, and 4 bases lay in between. Per germline, CDR1 ENHRY and CDR2 SYGVKD. For the CDR3, the DNA is TGTGCCATCAGTGAGTCGGCCGAGCAGTTCTTC. It encodes CAISESAEQFF.

V is TRBV20-1 and J is TRBJ1-6; maybe TRBD1 (5 bases). The germline CDR1 and CDR2 sequences are DFQATT and SNEGSKA (reference sequence). V lost 6 bases and J lost 6, with 15 bases in between. This CDR3 has 14 residues. CDR3 nucleotides: TGCAGTGCAGGAAGACAGAATAGTAATTCACCCCTCCACTTT. Translated, it gives CSAGRQNSNSPLHF.

This clonotype has a handful of counts. This chain uses TRBV7-9 with TRBJ1-1; 10 bases agree with TRBD1. The V gene end was trimmed by 7 bases and the J gene end by 7 bases; junction bases not matched to a gene: 15. The CDR3 runs to 16 residues. Germline V gives CDR1 SEHNR, CDR2 FQNEAQ (reference sequence). This CDR3 reads CASTDSAGTGANEAFF. DNA of the CDR3: TGTGCCAGCACCGATTCAGCCGGGACAGGGGCGAATGAAGCTTTCTTT. Variable domain in full (rest from reference TRBV7-9 and TRBJ1-1): DTGVSQNPRHKITKRGQNVTFRCDPISEHNRLYWYRQTLGQGPEFLTYFQNEAQLEKSRLLSDRFSAERPKGSFSTLEIQRTEQGDSAMYLCASTDSAGTGANEAFFGQGTRLTVV.

This chain connects TRBV3-1 to TRBJ2-3; unclear D gene. Trimming cost V 5 bases and J 4 bases, with 10 bases left between them. Germline V gives CDR1 LGHDT, CDR2 YNNKEL (reference sequence). The CDR3 runs to 13 residues. CDR3 amino acids: CASSSPGPDTQYF. The CDR3 DNA follows: TGTGCCAGCAGCTCCCCCGGGCCAGATACGCAGTATTTT.

In its sample, this clonotype was seen a few times. The V call is TRBV6-5, the J call TRBJ2-1, with TRBD2 matching 7 bases. This CDR3 is built from 15 residues. V lost 0 bases, J lost 10 bases, and 9 bases stayed unmatched. Germline CDR1 is MNHEY and CDR2 is SVGAGI. In nucleotides, the CDR3 is TGTGCCAGCAGTTACTCCCGCGGGAGCTTCTCCGAGCAGTTCTTC. Encoded protein: CASSYSRGSFSEQFF.